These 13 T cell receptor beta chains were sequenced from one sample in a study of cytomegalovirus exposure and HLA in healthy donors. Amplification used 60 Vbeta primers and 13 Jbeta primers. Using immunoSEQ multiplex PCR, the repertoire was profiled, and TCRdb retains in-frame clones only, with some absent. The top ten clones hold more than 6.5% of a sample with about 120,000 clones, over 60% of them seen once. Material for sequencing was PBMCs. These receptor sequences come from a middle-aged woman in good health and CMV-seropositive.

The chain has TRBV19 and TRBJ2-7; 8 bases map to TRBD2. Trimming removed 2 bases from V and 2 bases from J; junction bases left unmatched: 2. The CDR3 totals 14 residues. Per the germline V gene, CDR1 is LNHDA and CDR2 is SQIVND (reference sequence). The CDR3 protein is CASSIRGGPYEQYF. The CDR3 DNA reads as TGTGCCAGTAGTATACGGGGGGGCCCCTACGAGCAGTACTTC.

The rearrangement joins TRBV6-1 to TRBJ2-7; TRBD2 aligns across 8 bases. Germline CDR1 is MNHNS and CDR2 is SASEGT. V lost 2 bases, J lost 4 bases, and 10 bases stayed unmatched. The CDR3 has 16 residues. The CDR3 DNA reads TGTGCCAGCAGTGAAAGAAGAGCGGGGGTTATATACGAGCAGTACTTC. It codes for CASSERRAGVIYEQYF.

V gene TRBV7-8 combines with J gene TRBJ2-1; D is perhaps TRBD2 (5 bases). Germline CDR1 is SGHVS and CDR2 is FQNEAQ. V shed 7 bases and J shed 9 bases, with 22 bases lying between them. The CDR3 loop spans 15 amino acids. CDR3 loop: CASTPRLAEEAEQFF. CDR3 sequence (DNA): TGTGCCAGCACCCCCCGGCTGGCCGAGGAGGCTGAGCAGTTCTTC.

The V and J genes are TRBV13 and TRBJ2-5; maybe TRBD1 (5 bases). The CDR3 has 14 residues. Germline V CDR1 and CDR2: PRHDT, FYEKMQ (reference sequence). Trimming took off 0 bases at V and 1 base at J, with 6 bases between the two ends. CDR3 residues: CASSLGTAQETQYF. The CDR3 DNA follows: TGTGCCAGCAGCTTAGGGACAGCCCAAGAGACCCAGTACTTC.

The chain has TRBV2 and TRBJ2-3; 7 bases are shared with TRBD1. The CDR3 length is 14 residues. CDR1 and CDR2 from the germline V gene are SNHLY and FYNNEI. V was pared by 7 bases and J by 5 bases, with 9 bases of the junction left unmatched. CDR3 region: CASMGRGNVDTQYF. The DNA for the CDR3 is TGTGCCAGCATGGGCAGGGGGAACGTAGATACGCAGTATTTT.

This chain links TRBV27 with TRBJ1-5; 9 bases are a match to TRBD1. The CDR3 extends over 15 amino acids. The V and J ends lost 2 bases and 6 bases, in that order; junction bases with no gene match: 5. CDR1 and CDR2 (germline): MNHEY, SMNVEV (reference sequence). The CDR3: CASSLGTGRSQPQHF. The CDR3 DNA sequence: TGTGCCAGCAGTTTAGGGACAGGGAGGAGTCAGCCCCAGCATTTT.

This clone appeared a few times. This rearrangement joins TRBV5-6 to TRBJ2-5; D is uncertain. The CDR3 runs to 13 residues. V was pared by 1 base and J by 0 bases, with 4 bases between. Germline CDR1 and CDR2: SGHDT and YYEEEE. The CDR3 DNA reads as TGTGCCAGCAGCTTGTTAGACCAAGAGACCCAGTACTTC. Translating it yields CASSLLDQETQYF.

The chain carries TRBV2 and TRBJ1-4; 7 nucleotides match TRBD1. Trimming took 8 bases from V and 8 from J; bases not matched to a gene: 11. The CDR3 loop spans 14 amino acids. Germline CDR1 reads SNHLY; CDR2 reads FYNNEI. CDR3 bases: TGTGCCAGCTCCGACGCGACAGGGCACGAAAAACTGTTTTTT. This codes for CASSDATGHEKLFF.

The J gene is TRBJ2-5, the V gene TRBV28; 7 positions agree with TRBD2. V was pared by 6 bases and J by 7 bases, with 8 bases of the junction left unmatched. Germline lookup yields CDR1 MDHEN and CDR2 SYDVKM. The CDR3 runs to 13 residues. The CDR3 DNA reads TGTGCCAGCAGCCAAGGACTAGAGGGGACCCAGTACTTC. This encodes CASSQGLEGTQYF.

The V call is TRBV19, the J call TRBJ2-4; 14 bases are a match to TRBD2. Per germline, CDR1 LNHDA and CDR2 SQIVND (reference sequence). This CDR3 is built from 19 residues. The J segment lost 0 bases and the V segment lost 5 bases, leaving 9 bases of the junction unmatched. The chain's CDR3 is CASSARGLAGELAKNIQYF. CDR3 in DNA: TGTGCCAGTAGTGCCCGGGGACTAGCGGGAGAGCTAGCCAAAAACATTCAGTACTTC.

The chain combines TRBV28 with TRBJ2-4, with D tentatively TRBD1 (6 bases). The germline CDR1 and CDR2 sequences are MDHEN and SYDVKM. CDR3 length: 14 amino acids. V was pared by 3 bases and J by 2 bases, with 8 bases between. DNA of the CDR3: TGTGCCAGCAGTTTTCAGGGGACCAAAAACATTCAGTACTTC. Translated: CASSFQGTKNIQYF.

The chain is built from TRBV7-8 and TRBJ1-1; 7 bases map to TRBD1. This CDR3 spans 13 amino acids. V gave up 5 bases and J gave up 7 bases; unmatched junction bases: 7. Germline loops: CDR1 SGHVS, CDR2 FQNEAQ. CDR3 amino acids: CASSPSDRREAFF. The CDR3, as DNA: TGTGCCAGCAGCCCATCGGACAGGCGTGAAGCTTTCTTT. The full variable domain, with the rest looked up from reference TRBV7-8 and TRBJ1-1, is GAGVSQSPRYKVAKRGQDVALRCDPISGHVSLFWYQQALGQGPEFLTYFQNEAQLDKSGLPSDRFFAERPEGSVSTLKIQRTQQEDSAVYLCASSPSDRREAFFGQGTRLTVV.

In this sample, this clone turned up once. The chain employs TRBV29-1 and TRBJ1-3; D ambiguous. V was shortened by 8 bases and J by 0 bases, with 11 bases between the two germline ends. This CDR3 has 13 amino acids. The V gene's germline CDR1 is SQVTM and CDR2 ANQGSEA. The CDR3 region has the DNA TGCAGCTTCTCCGCGAGCTCTGGAAACACCATATATTTT. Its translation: CSFSASSGNTIYF.